The present T cell receptor (beta chain) was sequenced within a study of patients and donors after allogeneic stem cell transplantation. TCRdb redid the calling of the RT-PCR reads with MiXCR, one entry per CDR3 protein. This sample has approximately 160,000 distinct CDR3 sequences, with 30% found just once. This clonotype occurred a few times. Germline V gene lookup returns CDR1 LGHNA and CDR2 YSLEER. The CDR3 covers 16 residues. V was cut by 3 bases and J by 1 base, with 14 bases left in between. This receptor was obtained from a human donor who was either an allogeneic HSCT recipient or a stem cell or donor lymphocyte infusion donor (not recorded which). It is not recorded whose cells these are; they may come from a transplant donor. Sequencing was performed on blood, either unsorted or a sorted T cell fraction (not recorded which). This chain uses TRBV4-3 with TRBJ2-3; no clear D gene. The CDR3 nucleotides are TGCGCCAGCAGCCATCTCCTCACGCGCGGCACAGATACGCAGTATTTT. This sequence encodes CASSHLLTRGTDTQYF.